The 24 T cell receptor beta chains listed next were all sequenced from one sample in a study of cytomegalovirus exposure and HLA in healthy donors. Researchers ran the PCR with 60 Vbeta and 13 Jbeta primers. The method was immunoSEQ multiplex PCR; TCRdb's version includes in-frame clones alone and lacks a portion of them. The sample table includes 130,000 or so clones. The sequenced material came from PBMCs. These receptors all stem from a woman aged 18-29 years in good health and CMV-seronegative.

This sequence joins TRBV27 and TRBJ2-5; 11 bases agree with TRBD2. Losses at the gene ends were 6 bases for V and 12 bases for J; bases not matched to a gene: 15. Germline values: CDR1 MNHEY, CDR2 SMNVEV (reference sequence). The CDR3 has 15 residues. The CDR3 coding sequence is TGTGCCAGCAGCACCACCGGGACTAGCGGAACAAAAAAGTACTTC. Translating it yields CASSTTGTSGTKKYF.

This chain joins TRBV4-3 and TRBJ1-2; no clear D gene. Germline CDR1 LGHNA, CDR2 YSLEER. The CDR3 sequence is 15 residues long. The V gene lost 1 base and the J gene lost 4 bases, with 13 bases spanning the gap. The DNA for the CDR3 is TGCGCCAGCAGCCAAGGTGACGGGTACGGCTATGGCTACACCTTC. This gives the protein CASSQGDGYGYGYTF.

The chain employs TRBV6-6 and TRBJ1-5; D may be TRBD1 (5 bases). The CDR3 sequence is 15 residues long. V lost 2 bases, J lost 3 bases, and 11 bases lay in between. CDR1 MNHNY and CDR2 SVGAGI come from the germline V gene (reference sequence). The CDR3 nucleotides are TGTGCCAGCAGTTACGGAGGGGCGTTCAATCAGCCCCAGCATTTT. Amino acids: CASSYGGAFNQPQHF.

This chain uses TRBV18 with TRBJ2-7; 8 nucleotides agree with TRBD2. The CDR3 sequence is 19 residues long. CDR1 is KGHSH, CDR2 LQKENI, per germline. V shed 2 bases, J shed 3 bases, and the junction held 18 bases outside the gene matches. This chain's CDR3 is CASSPGAGGSLRLHYEQYF. DNA of the CDR3: TGTGCCAGCTCACCAGGGGCGGGAGGTTCCCTGCGACTACACTACGAGCAGTACTTC.

V is TRBV6-1 and J is TRBJ2-2, with 8 bases matching TRBD2. Germline CDR1 and CDR2: MNHNS and SASEGT. This CDR3 comprises 14 residues. V trimming: 11 bases; J trimming: 3 bases; junction bases outside the gene matches: 8. In DNA form, the CDR3 reads TGTGCCGGCCGGGGGGGGCTGGACACCGGGGAGCTGTTTTTT. It translates to CAGRGGLDTGELFF.

The chain links TRBV5-6 to TRBJ2-7; 9 nucleotides agree with TRBD1. The CDR3 spans 17 residues. Germline assignment: CDR1 SGHDT and CDR2 YYEEEE. The V gene end was trimmed by 0 bases and the J gene end by 0 bases; junction bases not matched to a gene: 7. The CDR3 is CASSLEGQGRGSYEQYV. In nucleotides, the CDR3 is TGTGCCAGCAGCTTGGAGGGACAGGGAAGGGGCTCCTACGAGCAGTACGTC.

The chain couples TRBV6-6 to TRBJ1-4; D is perhaps TRBD1 (6 bases). Trimming took off 10 bases at V and 8 bases at J, with 17 bases between the two ends. Germline values: CDR1 MNHNY, CDR2 SVGAGI (reference sequence). The CDR3 contains 13 residues. In DNA form, the CDR3 reads TGTGCCACCCGGGGGGCCGGGGACGAAAAACTGTTTTTT. The encoded protein is CATRGAGDEKLFF.

The genes are TRBV5-1 and TRBJ1-1; 9 positions agree with TRBD1. Germline V CDR1 and CDR2: SGHRS, YFSETQ. The CDR3 contains 14 residues. J was trimmed by 6 bases and V by 0 bases; bases with no gene match: 3. The CDR3 nucleotides are TGCGCCAGCAGCTTGGGACAGGGGGGCGCTGAAGCTTTCTTT. Its translation is CASSLGQGGAEAFF. Complete variable domain (other parts from reference TRBV5-1 and TRBJ1-1): KAGVTQTPRYLIKTRGQQVTLSCSPISGHRSVSWYQQTPGQGLQFLFEYFSETQRNKGNFPGRFSGRQFSNSRSEMNVSTLELGDSALYLCASSLGQGGAEAFFGQGTRLTVV.

J is TRBJ2-2 and V is TRBV9, with D perhaps matching TRBD2 (5 bases). Germline CDR1 and CDR2: SGDLS and YYNGEE. Trimming removed 3 bases at V and 2 bases at J, with 8 bases between. The CDR3 contains 14 residues. The chain's CDR3 is CASSGLANTGELFF. In DNA form, the CDR3 reads TGTGCCAGCAGCGGGCTAGCCAACACCGGGGAGCTGTTTTTT.

The chain has TRBV5-1 and TRBJ2-7; the D is unclear. This CDR3 comprises 13 residues. CDR1 is SGHRS and CDR2 is YFSETQ in the germline V gene. V dropped 0 bases and J dropped 0 bases, with 4 bases sitting between them. The CDR3 region has the DNA TGCGCCAGCAGCTTGGGCTACTCCTACGAGCAGTACTTC. Amino acids: CASSLGYSYEQYF.

The V call is TRBV6-4, the J call TRBJ2-2, with 8 bases matching TRBD1. V dropped 2 bases and J dropped 7; count of bases not matched to a gene: 9. Germline V CDR1 and CDR2: MRHNA, SNTAGT. The CDR3 length is 16 residues. The CDR3 DNA is TGTGCCAGCAGTGACCAGGGGACAGGAGAACTCGGGGAGCTGTTTTTT. Translating it yields CASSDQGTGELGELFF.

The chain links TRBV5-1 to TRBJ1-4; the D gene is possibly TRBD1 (5 bases). The CDR3 runs 16 residues. CDR1 SGHRS and CDR2 YFSETQ come from the germline V gene. Trimming took off 0 bases at V and 1 base at J, with 10 bases between the two ends. The DNA of the CDR3 is TGCGCCAGCAGCTTGGATGGGGCTCGAACTAATGAAAAACTGTTTTTT. Its protein product is CASSLDGARTNEKLFF.

The J gene is TRBJ2-7, the V gene TRBV15; a weak D match, TRBD1 (5 bases). The CDR3 is made up of 14 amino acids. CDR1 is LNHNV, CDR2 YYDKDF, per germline (reference sequence). Trimming stripped 8 bases from V and 4 bases from J, with 18 bases between. The CDR3 protein is CATQGGIGPYEQYF. The CDR3 bases are TGTGCCACCCAGGGTGGGATCGGGCCATACGAGCAGTACTTC.

J is TRBJ1-1 and V is TRBV30; TRBD1 might be the D (5 bases). The V gene lost 5 bases and the J gene lost 0 bases, with 13 bases spanning the gap. The CDR3 covers 14 residues. Germline loops: CDR1 GTSNPN, CDR2 SVGIG (reference sequence). The CDR3 sequence: CAWQGLSLNTEAFF. CDR3 bases: TGTGCCTGGCAGGGTCTATCTCTGAACACTGAAGCTTTCTTT. The complete variable domain, with remaining parts taken from reference TRBV30 and TRBJ1-1, reads SQTIHQWPATLVQPVGSPLSLECTVEGTSNPNLYWYRQAAGRGLQLLFYSVGIGQISSEVPQNLSASRPQDRQFILSSKKLLLSDSGFYLCAWQGLSLNTEAFFGQGTRLTVV.

The rearrangement uses TRBV10-3 and TRBJ2-5, with D possibly matching TRBD1 (6 bases). V gave up 0 bases and J gave up 5 bases, with 16 bases separating them. The length of the CDR3 is 16 residues. The germline gives CDR1 ENHRY, CDR2 SYGVKD. The CDR3 protein is CAISESRQAGFETQYF. CDR3 nucleotides: TGTGCCATCAGTGAGTCGCGACAGGCGGGCTTTGAGACCCAGTACTTC.

The V and J genes are TRBV5-6 and TRBJ2-1; possible D gene TRBD2, 5 bases. CDR3 length: 14 amino acids. Germline V gene lookup returns CDR1 SGHDT and CDR2 YYEEEE. Trimming pared 0 bases from V and 8 bases from J, leaving 12 bases between. DNA of the CDR3: TGTGCCAGCAGCTTGGCAGAGAGGGAGCATGAGCAGTTCTTC. The encoded protein is CASSLAEREHEQFF.

The V gene is TRBV10-2, the J gene TRBJ2-2; 7 nucleotides match TRBD1. V shed 4 bases and J 5 bases; nucleotides not matched to a gene: 1. The CDR3 is made up of 13 amino acids. Germline loops: CDR1 WSHSY, CDR2 SAAADI. CDR3 in DNA: TGCGCCAGCAGTGGACAGGGAACCGGGGAGCTGTTTTTT. Its protein product is CASSGQGTGELFF.

The V and J genes are TRBV2 and TRBJ1-6; weak D call: TRBD1 (5 bases). CDR1 is SNHLY, CDR2 FYNNEI, per germline. The V end lost 4 bases, the J end lost 9 bases, and 10 bases lay between the germline ends. The CDR3 has 13 residues. The CDR3 loop reads CASSAGKPSPLHF. The DNA of the CDR3 is TGTGCCAGCAGTGCAGGGAAACCTTCACCCCTCCACTTT.

CDR3 sequence reads: CASTRAQETQYF. DNA of the CDR3: TGTGCCAGCACCAGGGCTCAAGAGACCCAGTACTTC. The rearrangement uses TRBV7-2 and TRBJ2-5; D may be TRBD1 (5 bases). Germline assignment: CDR1 SGHTA and CDR2 FQGNSA. Between the trimmed V and J ends, which lost 7 bases and 2 bases, there was a span of 8 bases. This CDR3 is built from 12 residues.

The chain joins TRBV6-6 to TRBJ1-1; D gene uncertain. V was trimmed by 2 bases and J by 6 bases, leaving 4 bases between them. Per the germline V gene, CDR1 is MNHNY and CDR2 is SVGAGI (reference sequence). CDR3 length equals 11 residues. The CDR3 DNA is TGTGCCAGCAGTTACGGGCCTGAAGCTTTCTTT. This codes for CASSYGPEAFF.

The genes are TRBV27 and TRBJ2-5, with D perhaps TRBD2 (6 bases). Germline-derived CDR1 and CDR2 are MNHEY and SMNVEV (reference sequence). The CDR3 covers 14 residues. V gave up 0 bases and J gave up 9 bases, with 14 bases separating them. This chain's CDR3 is CASSLSPHGGSQYF. The CDR3 coding sequence is TGTGCCAGCAGTTTATCCCCCCATGGGGGGTCCCAGTACTTC.

The rearrangement links TRBV7-3 to TRBJ2-2; maybe TRBD1 (6 bases). The ends were cut back, 3 bases at V and 4 bases at J, with 15 bases in the middle. This CDR3 has 16 amino acids. Germline lookup yields CDR1 SGHTA and CDR2 FQGTGA. For the CDR3, the DNA is TGTGCCAGCAGCTTCAATGGGGGCGCGGGCACCGGGGAGCTGTTTTTT. This gives the protein CASSFNGGAGTGELFF.

The chain recombines TRBV12-2 with TRBJ1-2; TRBD1, the table's D call, was not compared with the DNA. TRBV12-2 has pseudogene status. The CDR3 contains 15 residues. CDR3 nucleotide sequence: TGTGCAAGTCGGCTTCCAGGGACAGAGCTTTTTGGCTACACCTTC. This translates into CASRLPGTELFGYTF.

V usage is TRBV11-3 and J usage is TRBJ2-5; perhaps TRBD1 as D (6 bases). The CDR3 loop spans 15 amino acids. The V end lost 5 bases, the J end lost 4 bases, and 17 bases lay between the germline ends. In germline, CDR1 is SGHNT, CDR2 YENEEA. The CDR3 loop is CASSTRKGGGETQYF. CDR3 coding DNA: TGTGCCAGCAGCACCCGAAAAGGGGGTGGAGAGACCCAGTACTTC.